The sequence of this T cell receptor (beta chain) was determined in a study of human T cells and chemical hapten exposure. On the study more broadly: The sensitizer, 2% DPC, was used on roughly 2 cm by roughly 2 cm of upper inner arm skin. Broader study findings: Sensitizing to DPC left TCRs with a frequency above 1 in 1000 unaltered.

The study used a library that attached unique molecular identifiers to individual cDNA molecules. TCRdb reanalysed the RACE reads using MiXCR and keeps one entry per CDR3 protein. Here the sample spans a few hundred thousand distinct CDR3 sequences, roughly 6.3% being singletons. CDR1 is MNHNS, CDR2 SASEGT, per germline. The J segment lost 2 bases and the V segment lost 5 bases, leaving 5 bases of the junction unmatched. The CDR3 runs to 15 residues. The time point is: patch test 2, 6 weeks after DPC sensitization. Treatment given: therapeutic diphenylcyclopropenone sensitization with weekly scalp DPC. Unfractionated whole blood yielded the extracted total RNA. A remark on this clonotype: Its specificity is not known.

This specimen was whole blood, taken in connection with sensitization to the hapten diphenylcyclopropenone (DPC). V usage is TRBV6-1 and J usage is TRBJ2-3, with 9 bases matching TRBD2. The source is a woman between 18 and 29 years old with alopecia areata. Some clones in this sample may be carry-over from other donors' samples. The CDR3 DNA follows: TGTGCCAGCAGTCCACCTAGCGGGGTCACAGATACGCAGTATTTT. It codes for CASSPPSGVTDTQYF.